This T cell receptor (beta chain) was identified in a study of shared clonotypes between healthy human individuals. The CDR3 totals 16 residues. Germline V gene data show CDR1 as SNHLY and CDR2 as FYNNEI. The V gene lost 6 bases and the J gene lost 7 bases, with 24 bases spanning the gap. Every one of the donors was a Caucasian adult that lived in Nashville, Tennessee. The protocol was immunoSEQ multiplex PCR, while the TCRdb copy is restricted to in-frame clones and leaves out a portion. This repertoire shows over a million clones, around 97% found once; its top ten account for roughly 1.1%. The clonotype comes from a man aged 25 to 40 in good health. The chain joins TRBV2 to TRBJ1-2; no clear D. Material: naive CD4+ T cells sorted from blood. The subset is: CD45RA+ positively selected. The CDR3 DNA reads TGTGCCAGCAGAACCAAGCCGGGGAGGCTCCTGAGTGGCTACACCTTC. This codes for CASRTKPGRLLSGYTF.